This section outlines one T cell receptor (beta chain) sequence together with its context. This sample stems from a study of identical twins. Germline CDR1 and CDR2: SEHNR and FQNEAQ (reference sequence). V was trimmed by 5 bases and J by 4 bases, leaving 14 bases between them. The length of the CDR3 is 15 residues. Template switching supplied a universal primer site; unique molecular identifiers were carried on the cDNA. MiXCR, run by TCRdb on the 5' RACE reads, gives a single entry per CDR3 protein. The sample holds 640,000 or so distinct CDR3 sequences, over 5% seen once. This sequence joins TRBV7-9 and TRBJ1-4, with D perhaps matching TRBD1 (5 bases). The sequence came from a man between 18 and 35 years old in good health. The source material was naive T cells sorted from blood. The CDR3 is CASSPQGTVNEKLFF. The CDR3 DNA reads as TGTGCCAGCAGCCCTCAGGGCACAGTTAATGAAAAACTGTTTTTT. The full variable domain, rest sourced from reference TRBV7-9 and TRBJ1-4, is DTGVSQNPRHKITKRGQNVTFRCDPISEHNRLYWYRQTLGQGPEFLTYFQNEAQLEKSRLLSDRFSAERPKGSFSTLEIQRTEQGDSAMYLCASSPQGTVNEKLFFGSGTQLSVL.